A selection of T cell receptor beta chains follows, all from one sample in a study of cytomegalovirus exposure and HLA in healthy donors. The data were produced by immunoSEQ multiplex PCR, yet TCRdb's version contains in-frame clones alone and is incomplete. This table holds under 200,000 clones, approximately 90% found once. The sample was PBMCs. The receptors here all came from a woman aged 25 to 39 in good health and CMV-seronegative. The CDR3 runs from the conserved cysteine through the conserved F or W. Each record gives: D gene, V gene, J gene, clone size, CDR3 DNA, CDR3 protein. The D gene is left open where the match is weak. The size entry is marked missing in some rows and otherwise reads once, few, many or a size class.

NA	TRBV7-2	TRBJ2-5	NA	TGTGCCAGCAGCTTAGAACGCAGGGGGGAGCATGGAGAGACCCAGTACTTC	CASSLERRGEHGETQYF
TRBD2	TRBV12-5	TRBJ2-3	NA	TGTGCTAGTGGCCCTAGCGGGAGGGCAGGGGGAGATACGCAGTATTTT	CASGPSGRAGGDTQYF
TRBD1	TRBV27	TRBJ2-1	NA	TGTGCCAGCAGCAGGACAGGGGTCTACAATGAGCAGTTCTTC	CASSRTGVYNEQFF
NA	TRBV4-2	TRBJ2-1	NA	TGTGCCAGCAGCCAAGATCTTCTGGAGGATGAGCAGTTCTTC	CASSQDLLEDEQFF
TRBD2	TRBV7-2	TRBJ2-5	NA	TGTGCCAGCAGCTTAGGGGGACTAGCGGGGTTAGAGAGGACCCAGTACTTC	CASSLGGLAGLERTQYF
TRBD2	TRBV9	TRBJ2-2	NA	TGTGCCAGCGCTAGCGGGGGGGCGGTCACCGGGGAGCTGTTTTTT	CASASGGAVTGELFF
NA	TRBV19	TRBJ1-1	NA	TGTGCCAGTAGTACAACCAGGGTCGGGGGTTACACTGAAGCTTTCTTT	CASSTTRVGGYTEAFF
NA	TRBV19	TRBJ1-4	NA	TGTGCCAGTAGTGCCGGACAGCCGAAACTGTTTTTT	CASSAGQPKLFF
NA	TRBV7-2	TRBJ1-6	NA	TGTGCCAGCAGCCTCCATAGACATGCCTATAATTCACCCCTCCACTTT	CASSLHRHAYNSPLHF
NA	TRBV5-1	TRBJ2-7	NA	TGCGCCAGCAGCGTGGGGGCGGGGATCTCCTACGAGCAGTACTTC	CASSVGAGISYEQYF
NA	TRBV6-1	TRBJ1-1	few	TGTGCCAGCAGCGGGGGGTTGGGGAACACTGAAGCTTTCTTT	CASSGGLGNTEAFF
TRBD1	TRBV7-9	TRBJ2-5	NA	TGTGCCAGCAGCTGGGGGACAGGCCGGGGAGAGACCCAGTACTTC	CASSWGTGRGETQYF